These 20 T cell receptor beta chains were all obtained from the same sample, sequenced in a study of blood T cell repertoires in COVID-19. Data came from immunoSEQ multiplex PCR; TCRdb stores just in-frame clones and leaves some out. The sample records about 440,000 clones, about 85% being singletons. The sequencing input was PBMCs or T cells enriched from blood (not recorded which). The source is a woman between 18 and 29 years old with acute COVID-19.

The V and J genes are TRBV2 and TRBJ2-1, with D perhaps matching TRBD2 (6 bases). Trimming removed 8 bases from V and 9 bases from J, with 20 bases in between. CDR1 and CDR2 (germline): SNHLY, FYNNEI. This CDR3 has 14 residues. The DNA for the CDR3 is TGTGCCAGCTCGCCTGAAGGGACTGGAAGTGAGCAGTTCTTC. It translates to CASSPEGTGSEQFF.

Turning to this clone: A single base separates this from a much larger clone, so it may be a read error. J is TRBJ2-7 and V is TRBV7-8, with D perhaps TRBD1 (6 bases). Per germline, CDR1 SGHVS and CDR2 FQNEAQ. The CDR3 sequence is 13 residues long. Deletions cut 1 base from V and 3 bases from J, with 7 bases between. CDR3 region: CASSLGGGYEQYF. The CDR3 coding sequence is TGTGCCAGCAGCTTAGGAGGGGGCTACGAGCAGTACTTC.

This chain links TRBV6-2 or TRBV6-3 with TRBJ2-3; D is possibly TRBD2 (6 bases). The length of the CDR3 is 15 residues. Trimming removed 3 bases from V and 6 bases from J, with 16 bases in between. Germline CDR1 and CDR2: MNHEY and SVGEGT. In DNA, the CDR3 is TGTGCCAGCAGTTATTGGGGGAGGCCCGTTGATACGCAGTATTTT. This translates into CASSYWGRPVDTQYF.

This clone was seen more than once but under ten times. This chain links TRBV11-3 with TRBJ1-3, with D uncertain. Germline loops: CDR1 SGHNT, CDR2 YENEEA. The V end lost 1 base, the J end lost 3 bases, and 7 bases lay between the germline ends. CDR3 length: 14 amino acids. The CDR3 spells CASSLAGFGNTIYF. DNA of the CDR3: TGTGCCAGCAGCTTAGCAGGATTTGGAAACACCATATATTTT.

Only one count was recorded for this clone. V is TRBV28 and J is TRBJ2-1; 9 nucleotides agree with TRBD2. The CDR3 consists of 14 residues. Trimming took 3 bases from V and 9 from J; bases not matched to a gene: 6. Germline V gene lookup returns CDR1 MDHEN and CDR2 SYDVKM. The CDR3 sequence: CASSFRTSAGEQFF. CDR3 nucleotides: TGTGCCAGCAGTTTTAGGACTAGCGCCGGTGAGCAGTTCTTC. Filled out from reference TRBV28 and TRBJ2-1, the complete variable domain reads DVKVTQSSRYLVKRTGEKVFLECVQDMDHENMFWYRQDPGLGLRLIYFSYDVKMKEKGDIPEGYSVSREKKERFSLILESASTNQTSMYLCASSFRTSAGEQFFGPGTRLTVL.

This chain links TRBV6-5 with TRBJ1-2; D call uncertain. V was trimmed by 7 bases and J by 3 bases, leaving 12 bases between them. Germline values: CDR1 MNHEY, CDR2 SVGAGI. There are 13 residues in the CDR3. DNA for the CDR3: TGTGCCAGCACCCCGGGAGTATACTATGGCTACACCTTC. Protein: CASTPGVYYGYTF.

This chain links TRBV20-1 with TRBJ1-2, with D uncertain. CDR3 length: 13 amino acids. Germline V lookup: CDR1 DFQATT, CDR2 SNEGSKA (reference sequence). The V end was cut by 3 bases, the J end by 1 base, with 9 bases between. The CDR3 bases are TGCAGTGCTAGTCCTATACGTAACTATGGCTACACCTTC. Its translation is CSASPIRNYGYTF.

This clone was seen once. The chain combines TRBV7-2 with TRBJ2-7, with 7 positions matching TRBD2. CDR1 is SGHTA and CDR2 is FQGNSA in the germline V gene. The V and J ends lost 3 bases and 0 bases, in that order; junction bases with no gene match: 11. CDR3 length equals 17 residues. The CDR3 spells CASSFGFSGGSSYEQYF. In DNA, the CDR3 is TGTGCCAGCAGCTTTGGGTTTTCCGGCGGGAGCTCCTACGAGCAGTACTTC.

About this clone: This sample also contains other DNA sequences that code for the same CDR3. In nucleotides, the CDR3 is TGTGCCAGCAGCGTAGTGGGCAGTTACAATGAGCAGTTCTTC. It codes for CASSVVGSYNEQFF. The V and J genes are TRBV9 and TRBJ2-1, with no clear D. CDR1 is SGDLS, CDR2 YYNGEE, per germline. V was shortened by 0 bases and J by 4 bases, with 8 bases between the two germline ends. This CDR3 spans 14 amino acids.

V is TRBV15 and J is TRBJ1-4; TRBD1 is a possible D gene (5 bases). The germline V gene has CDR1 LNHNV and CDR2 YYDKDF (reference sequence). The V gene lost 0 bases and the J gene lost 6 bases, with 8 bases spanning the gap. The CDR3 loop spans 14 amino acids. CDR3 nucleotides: TGTGCCACCAGCAGAGACAGGGCCGATGAAAAACTGTTTTTT. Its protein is CATSRDRADEKLFF.

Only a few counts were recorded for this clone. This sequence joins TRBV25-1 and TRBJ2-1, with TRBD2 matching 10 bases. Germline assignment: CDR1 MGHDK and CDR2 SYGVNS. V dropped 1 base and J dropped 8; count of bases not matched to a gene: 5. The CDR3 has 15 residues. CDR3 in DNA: TGTGCCAGCAGTGAATCCCTAGCGGGAGTATATGAGCAGTTCTTC. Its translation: CASSESLAGVYEQFF.

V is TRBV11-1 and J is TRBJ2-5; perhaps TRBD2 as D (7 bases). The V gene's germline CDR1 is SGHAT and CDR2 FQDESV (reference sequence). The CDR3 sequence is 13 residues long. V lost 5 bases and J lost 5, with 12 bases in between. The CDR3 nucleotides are TGTGCCAGCAGCGACGGGGGGCGGGAGACCCAGTACTTC. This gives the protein CASSDGGRETQYF.

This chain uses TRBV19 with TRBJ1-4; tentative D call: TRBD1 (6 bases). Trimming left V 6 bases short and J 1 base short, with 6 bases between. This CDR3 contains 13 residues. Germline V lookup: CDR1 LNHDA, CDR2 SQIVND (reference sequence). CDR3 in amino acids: CASRQGTNEKLFF. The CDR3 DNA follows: TGTGCCAGTAGACAGGGAACTAATGAAAAACTGTTTTTT.

CDR3 amino acids: CASSPIGQGMNKLFF. The CDR3 nucleotides read TGTGCCAGCTCACCAATCGGACAGGGGATGAATAAACTGTTTTTT. V gene TRBV18 combines with J gene TRBJ1-4; 9 nucleotides align to TRBD1. The V and J ends lost 2 bases and 11 bases, in that order; junction bases with no gene match: 9. Per the germline V gene, CDR1 is KGHSH and CDR2 is LQKENI. CDR3 size: 15 residues.

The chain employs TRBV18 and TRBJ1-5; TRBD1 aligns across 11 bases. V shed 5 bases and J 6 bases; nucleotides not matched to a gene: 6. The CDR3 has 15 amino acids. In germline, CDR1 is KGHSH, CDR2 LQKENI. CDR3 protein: CASSGTGGLSQPQHF. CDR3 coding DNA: TGTGCCAGCTCAGGGACAGGGGGACTCAGTCAGCCCCAGCATTTT. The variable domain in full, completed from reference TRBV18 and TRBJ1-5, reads NAGVMQNPRHLVRRRGQEARLRCSPMKGHSHVYWYRQLPEEGLKFMVYLQKENIIDESGMPKERFSAEFPKEGPSILRIQQVVRGDSAAYFCASSGTGGLSQPQHFGDGTRLSIL.

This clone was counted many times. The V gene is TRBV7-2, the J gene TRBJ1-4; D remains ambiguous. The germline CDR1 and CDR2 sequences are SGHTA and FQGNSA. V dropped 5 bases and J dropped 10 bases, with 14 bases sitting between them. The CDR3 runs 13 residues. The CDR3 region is CASSRVRSGKLFF. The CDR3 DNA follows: TGTGCCAGCAGCCGCGTCCGCTCGGGAAAACTGTTTTTT.

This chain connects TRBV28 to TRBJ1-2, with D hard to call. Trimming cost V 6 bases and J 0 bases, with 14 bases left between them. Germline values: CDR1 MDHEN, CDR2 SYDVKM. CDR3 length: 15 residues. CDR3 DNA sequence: TGTGCCAGCAGCCTCGACATCCCATCTAACTATGGCTACACCTTC. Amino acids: CASSLDIPSNYGYTF.

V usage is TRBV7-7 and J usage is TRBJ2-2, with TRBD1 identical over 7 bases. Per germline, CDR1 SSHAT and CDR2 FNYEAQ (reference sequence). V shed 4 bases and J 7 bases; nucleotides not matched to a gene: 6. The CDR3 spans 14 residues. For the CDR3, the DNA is TGTGCCAGCAGCTCACAGGGGACCGGCGGGGAGCTGTTTTTT. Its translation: CASSSQGTGGELFF.

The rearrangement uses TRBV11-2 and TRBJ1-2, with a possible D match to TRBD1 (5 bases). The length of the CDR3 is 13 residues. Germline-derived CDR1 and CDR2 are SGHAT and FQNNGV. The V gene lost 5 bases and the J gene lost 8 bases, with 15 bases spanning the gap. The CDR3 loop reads CASSHLGHVGYTF. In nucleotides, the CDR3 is TGTGCCAGCAGCCACCTCGGACATGTGGGCTACACCTTC.

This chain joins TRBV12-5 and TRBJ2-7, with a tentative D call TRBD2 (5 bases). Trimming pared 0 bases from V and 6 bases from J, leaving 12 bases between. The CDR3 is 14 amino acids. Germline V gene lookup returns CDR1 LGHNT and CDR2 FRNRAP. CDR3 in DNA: TGTGCTAGTGGTTTGGTAAGGAGCGGTGTCGAGCAGTACTTC. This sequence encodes CASGLVRSGVEQYF.